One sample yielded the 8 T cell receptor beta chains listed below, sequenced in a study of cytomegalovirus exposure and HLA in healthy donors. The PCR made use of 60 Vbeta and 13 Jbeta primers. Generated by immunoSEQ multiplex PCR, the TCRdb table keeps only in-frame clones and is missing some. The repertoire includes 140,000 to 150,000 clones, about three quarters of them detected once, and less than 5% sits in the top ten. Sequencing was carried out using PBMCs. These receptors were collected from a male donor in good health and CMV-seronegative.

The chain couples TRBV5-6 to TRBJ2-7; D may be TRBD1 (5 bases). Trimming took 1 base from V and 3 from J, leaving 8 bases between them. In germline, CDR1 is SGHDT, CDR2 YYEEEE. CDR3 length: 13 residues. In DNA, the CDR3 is TGTGCCAGCAGCTTGCCAGGGAACTACGAGCAGTACTTC. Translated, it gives CASSLPGNYEQYF. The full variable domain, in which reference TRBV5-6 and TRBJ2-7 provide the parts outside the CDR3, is DAGVTQSPTHLIKTRGQQVTLRCSPKSGHDTVSWYQQALGQGPQFIFQYYEEEERQRGNFPDRFSGHQFPNYSSELNVNALLLGDSALYLCASSLPGNYEQYFGPGTRLTVT.

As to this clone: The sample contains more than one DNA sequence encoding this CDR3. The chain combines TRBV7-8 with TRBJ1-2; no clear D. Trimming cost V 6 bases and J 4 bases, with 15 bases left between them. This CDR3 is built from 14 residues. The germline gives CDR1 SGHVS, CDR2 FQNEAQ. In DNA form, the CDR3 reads TGTGCCAGCAGAACGTTTGAGGTGGGCTATGGCTACACCTTC. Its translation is CASRTFEVGYGYTF. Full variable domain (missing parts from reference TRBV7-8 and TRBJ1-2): GAGVSQSPRYKVAKRGQDVALRCDPISGHVSLFWYQQALGQGPEFLTYFQNEAQLDKSGLPSDRFFAERPEGSVSTLKIQRTQQEDSAVYLCASRTFEVGYGYTFGSGTRLTVV.

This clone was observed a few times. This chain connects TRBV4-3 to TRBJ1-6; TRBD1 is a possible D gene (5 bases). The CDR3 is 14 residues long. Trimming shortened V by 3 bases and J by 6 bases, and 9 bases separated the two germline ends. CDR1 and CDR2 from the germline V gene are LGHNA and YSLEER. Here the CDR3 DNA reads TGCGCCAGCAGCCAGGGACTGATTAATTCACCCCTCCACTTT. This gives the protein CASSQGLINSPLHF.

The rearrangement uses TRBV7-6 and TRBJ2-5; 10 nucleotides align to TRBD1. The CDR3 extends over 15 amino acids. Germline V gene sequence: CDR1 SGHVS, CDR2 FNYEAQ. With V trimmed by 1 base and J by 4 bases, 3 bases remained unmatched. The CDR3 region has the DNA TGTGCCAGCAGCTTAGGGGACAGGGGAGGAGAGACCCAGTACTTC. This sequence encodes CASSLGDRGGETQYF.

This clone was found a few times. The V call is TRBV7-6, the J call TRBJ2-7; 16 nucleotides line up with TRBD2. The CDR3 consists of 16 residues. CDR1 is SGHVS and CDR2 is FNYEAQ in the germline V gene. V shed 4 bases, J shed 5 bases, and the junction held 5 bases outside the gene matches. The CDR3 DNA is TGTGCCAGCAGCTCGGGACTAGCGGGAGGGCCCCACGAGCAGTACTTC. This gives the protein CASSSGLAGGPHEQYF. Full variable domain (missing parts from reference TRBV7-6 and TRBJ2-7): GAGVSQSPRYKVTKRGQDVALRCDPISGHVSLYWYRQALGQGPEFLTYFNYEAQQDKSGLPNDRFSAERPEGSISTLTIQRTEQRDSAMYRCASSSGLAGGPHEQYFGPGTRLTVT.

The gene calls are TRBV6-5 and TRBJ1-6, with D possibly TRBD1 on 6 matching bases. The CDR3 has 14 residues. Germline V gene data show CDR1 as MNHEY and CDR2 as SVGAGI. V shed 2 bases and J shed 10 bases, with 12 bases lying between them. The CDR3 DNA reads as TGTGCCAGCAGTTACGAATACCAGGGGTCACCCCTCCACTTT. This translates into CASSYEYQGSPLHF.

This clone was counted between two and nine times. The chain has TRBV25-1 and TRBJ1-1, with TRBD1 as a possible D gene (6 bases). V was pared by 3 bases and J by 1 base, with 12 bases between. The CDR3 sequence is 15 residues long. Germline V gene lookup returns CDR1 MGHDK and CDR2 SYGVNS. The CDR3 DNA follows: TGTGCCAGCAGTGACTCCGGCAGGGGGAACACTGAAGCTTTCTTT. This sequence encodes CASSDSGRGNTEAFF.

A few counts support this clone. In nucleotides, the CDR3 is TGTGCCAGCAACTGGGACAACACGCGTGCCGGCTACACCTTC. Protein sequence: CASNWDNTRAGYTF. V and J are TRBV6-6 and TRBJ1-2; a possible D gene is TRBD1 (6 bases). V gave up 7 bases and J gave up 8 bases, with 20 bases separating them. CDR1 is MNHNY and CDR2 is SVGAGI in the germline V gene (reference sequence). This CDR3 comprises 14 residues.